Sequencing of this TCR beta chain was carried out in a study of blood T cell repertoires in COVID-19. Here immunoSEQ multiplex PCR was the method, and the copy in TCRdb shows in-frame clones only, minus some. The sample holds more than 150,000 clones, over 70% seen once. This CDR3 has 16 amino acids. V shed 0 bases, J shed 5 bases, and the junction held 3 bases outside the gene matches. Germline V gives CDR1 SGHRS, CDR2 YFSETQ. The TCR was taken from a man aged 60 to 75 who had been exposed to COVID-19. The sample consisted of PBMCs or T cells enriched from blood (not recorded which). The rearrangement joins TRBV5-1 to TRBJ2-2; 11 bases are shared with TRBD2. Here the CDR3 DNA reads TGCGCCAGCAGCTTGGAACTAGCGGGAGTTACCGGGGAGCTGTTTTTT. It translates to CASSLELAGVTGELFF.